This T cell receptor (beta chain) comes out of a study of blood T cell repertoires in COVID-19. About the research overall: From T cells, B-cell-depleted T cells, or PBMCs came the material, which was cDNA or gDNA.

Per the study methods: Nucleated cell number was recorded as an estimate derived from reference gene primer amplification. The table came from immunoSEQ multiplex PCR; TCRdb's copy has only in-frame clones and leaves some out. D and trimming come from the DNA, and the V and J calls and clone size come from that table. The table shows 100,000 to 120,000 clones, with 88% occurring only once. There are 15 residues in the CDR3. Germline CDR1 LNHDA, CDR2 SQIVND (reference sequence). Losses at the gene ends were 6 bases for V and 5 bases for J; bases not matched to a gene: 5. The chain joins TRBV19 to TRBJ1-5; TRBD1 matches at 12 bases. Source material: peripheral blood. The sequence came from a woman between 50 and 59 years old with acute or convalescent COVID-19. The CDR3 loop reads CASSGGDRGHQPQHF. CDR3 nucleotide sequence: TGTGCCAGTAGCGGGGGGGACAGGGGGCATCAGCCCCAGCATTTT.